What follows are 22 T cell receptor beta chains derived from one specimen sequenced in a study of cytomegalovirus exposure and HLA in healthy donors. The PCR ran on 60 Vbeta and 13 Jbeta primers. Profiling relied on immunoSEQ multiplex PCR, and the TCRdb table lists in-frame clones only, not all of them. The table has about 140,000 clones, roughly 80% seen once. Input material: PBMCs. These receptors were taken from a woman in her 30s in good health and CMV-seronegative.

This rearrangement joins TRBV7-9 to TRBJ2-1, with 12 bases that match TRBD2. Germline CDR1 is SEHNR and CDR2 is FQNEAQ (reference sequence). This CDR3 region has 16 residues. Unmatched junction bases numbered 7, after V lost 5 bases and J lost 5 bases. The CDR3 loop reads CASSRSTSGRHNEQFF. The CDR3 coding sequence is TGTGCCAGCAGCCGGTCCACTAGCGGGAGGCACAATGAGCAGTTCTTC.

The chain is built from TRBV10-2 and TRBJ2-3; maybe TRBD2 (5 bases). Germline CDR1 is WSHSY and CDR2 is SAAADI. This CDR3 contains 14 residues. V was pared by 2 bases and J by 2 bases, with 8 bases between. The DNA of the CDR3 is TGCGCCAGCAGTGAGAGCGGTCCCACAGATACGCAGTATTTT. Translation gives CASSESGPTDTQYF.

CDR3 in DNA: TGTGCCTGGAGTGACTTGAGCTCCTACAATGAGCAGTTCTTC. Translated: CAWSDLSSYNEQFF. The rearrangement uses TRBV30 and TRBJ2-1; no definite D call. This CDR3 comprises 14 residues. Germline-derived CDR1 and CDR2 are GTSNPN and SVGIG (reference sequence). V was shortened by 1 base and J by 0 bases, with 7 bases between the two germline ends.

The chain links TRBV5-4 to TRBJ2-1; 9 positions agree with TRBD2. The CDR3 extends over 15 amino acids. V dropped 1 base and J dropped 1; count of bases not matched to a gene: 0. The germline V gene encodes CDR1 SGHNT and CDR2 YYREEE (reference sequence). CDR3 nucleotides: TGTGCCAGCAGCTTGCTAGCGGGGTCCTACAATGAGCAGTTCTTC. Protein sequence: CASSLLAGSYNEQFF.

The CDR3 DNA sequence: TGTGCCAGTAGTATTTTAGGGGTGAACACTGAAGCTTTCTTT. Amino acid sequence: CASSILGVNTEAFF. This chain connects TRBV19 to TRBJ1-1; possible D gene TRBD1, 5 bases. The CDR3 runs 14 residues. V shed 3 bases and J shed 0 bases, with 8 bases lying between them. Germline CDR1 and CDR2: LNHDA and SQIVND (reference sequence).

The CDR3 DNA reads TGTGCCAGCAGCCCAAGGACAGGGCGGAACCAAGAGACCCAGTACTTC. This translates into CASSPRTGRNQETQYF. The chain couples TRBV11-2 to TRBJ2-5; 8 nucleotides align to TRBD1. The CDR3 length is 16 residues. Looked up from germline, CDR1 is SGHAT and CDR2 is FQNNGV. With V trimmed by 5 bases and J by 0 bases, 8 bases remained unmatched.

This chain uses TRBV5-1 with TRBJ2-7; 8 bases agree with TRBD2. The CDR3 is 14 residues long. V lost 2 bases to trimming and J lost 5 bases; unmatched junction nucleotides: 6. Germline V CDR1 and CDR2: SGHRS, YFSETQ. The CDR3, as DNA: TGCGCCAGCAGCTTAACTAGCGGATCCCACGAGCAGTACTTC. Translating gives CASSLTSGSHEQYF.

J is TRBJ2-5 and V is TRBV5-1; possibly TRBD2 for D (5 bases). The J call may be in error: the DNA end matches TRBJ2-7 better. This CDR3 comprises 15 residues. Germline loops: CDR1 SGHRS, CDR2 YFSETQ. CDR3 loop: CASRVGSGTSYEQYF. As DNA, the CDR3 is TGCGCCAGCAGGGTAGGGAGCGGAACCTCCTACGAGCAGTACTTC.

This clone showed up just a few times. V gene TRBV2 combines with J gene TRBJ1-5; 8 bases fit TRBD1. The CDR3 is 15 residues long. Unmatched junction bases numbered 8, after V lost 3 bases and J lost 7 bases. CDR1 and CDR2 from the germline V gene are SNHLY and FYNNEI. CDR3 in amino acids: CASSESTGGFQPQHF. In DNA form, the CDR3 reads TGTGCCAGCAGTGAGTCAACAGGGGGATTCCAGCCCCAGCATTTT.

The V gene is TRBV27, the J gene TRBJ2-1; 10 nucleotides align to TRBD2. This CDR3 has 15 amino acids. V was pared by 4 bases and J by 6 bases, with 6 bases of the junction left unmatched. Germline V CDR1 and CDR2: MNHEY, SMNVEV (reference sequence). The CDR3 protein is CASSYSSGRSNEQFF. DNA of the CDR3: TGTGCCAGCAGTTACTCTAGCGGGAGAAGCAATGAGCAGTTCTTC.

The chain carries TRBV27 and TRBJ2-7; D might be TRBD2 (6 bases). Trimming pared 3 bases from V and 1 base from J, leaving 10 bases between. This CDR3 region has 14 residues. Germline CDR1 reads MNHEY; CDR2 reads SMNVEV (reference sequence). CDR3 sequence reads: CASSFSGESYEQYF. CDR3 in DNA: TGTGCCAGCAGTTTCTCGGGGGAGTCCTACGAGCAGTACTTC.

This clone appeared a single time. The chain carries TRBV6-1 and TRBJ2-7; D gene unclear. The CDR3 is made up of 12 amino acids. CDR1 and CDR2 from the germline V gene are MNHNS and SASEGT. Trimming removed 5 bases at V and 3 bases at J, with 8 bases between. Here the CDR3 DNA reads TGTGCCAGCAGTCAAAACAACTACGAGCAGTACTTC. This sequence encodes CASSQNNYEQYF.

The rearrangement links TRBV29-1 to TRBJ2-3; D is undetermined. Germline V gives CDR1 SQVTM, CDR2 ANQGSEA. V shed 7 bases and J shed 2 bases, with 7 bases lying between them. The CDR3 is 11 residues long. The DNA of the CDR3 is TGCAGCGGAGCGAACACAGATACGCAGTATTTT. Its protein product is CSGANTDTQYF.

V is TRBV6-5 and J is TRBJ2-7, with 7 bases aligning to TRBD1. Germline trimming cut 0 bases from V and 2 bases from J; bases unmatched to any gene: 7. CDR1 and CDR2 from the germline V gene are MNHEY and SVGAGI. The CDR3 contains 16 residues. CDR3 region: CASSYSGTVVPYEQYF. CDR3 DNA sequence: TGTGCCAGCAGTTACTCGGGGACAGTGGTACCCTACGAGCAGTACTTC.

This chain connects TRBV7-2 to TRBJ2-7; the match to TRBD2 covers 14 bases. J was trimmed by 7 bases and V by 2 bases; bases with no gene match: 10. Germline CDR1 is SGHTA and CDR2 is FQGNSA. This CDR3 contains 17 residues. The CDR3 sequence is CASSLMGRTSGRSEQYF. The CDR3 DNA reads as TGTGCCAGCAGCTTAATGGGTAGGACTAGCGGGAGGAGTGAGCAGTACTTC.

This sequence joins TRBV4-1 and TRBJ2-7; D is undetermined. This CDR3 is 15 amino acids long. CDR1 is MGHRA, CDR2 YSYEKL, per germline. Between the trimmed V and J ends, which lost 3 bases and 8 bases, there was a span of 20 bases. CDR3 sequence (DNA): TGCGCCAGCAGCCACGTCAGCGAGGCCCTATCCCAGCAGTACTTC. It is translated as CASSHVSEALSQQYF.

J is TRBJ2-7 and V is TRBV7-9; possibly TRBD2 for D (6 bases). Germline lookup yields CDR1 SEHNR and CDR2 FQNEAQ (reference sequence). The germline V and J ends were trimmed by 1 base and 5 bases, with 12 bases remaining between them. The CDR3 loop spans 14 amino acids. DNA of the CDR3: TGTGCCAGCAGCTTAGGGCGGGATAGGGACGAGCAGTACTTC. The encoded protein is CASSLGRDRDEQYF.

CDR3 sequence reads: CASSRTVTNEKLFF. Written as DNA, the CDR3 is TGTGCCAGCAGCCGGACAGTAACAAATGAAAAACTGTTTTTT. This chain joins TRBV5-4 and TRBJ1-4, with a tentative D call TRBD1 (6 bases). Germline V CDR1 and CDR2: SGHNT, YYREEE (reference sequence). This CDR3 contains 14 residues. V lost 4 bases to trimming and J lost 5 bases, with 12 bases between them.

The chain links TRBV29-1 to TRBJ1-2, with 9 bases matching TRBD1. This CDR3 has 15 residues. The V gene end was trimmed by 3 bases and the J gene end by 3 bases; junction bases not matched to a gene: 8. CDR1 SQVTM and CDR2 ANQGSEA come from the germline V gene. CDR3 protein: CSVDEGTGIDYGYTF. CDR3 nucleotides: TGCAGCGTTGATGAAGGGACAGGGATTGACTATGGCTACACCTTC. The variable domain in full, completed from reference TRBV29-1 and TRBJ1-2, reads SAVISQKPSRDICQRGTSLTIQCQVDSQVTMMFWYRQQPGQSLTLIATANQGSEATYESGFVIDKFPISRPNLTFSTLTVSNMSPEDSSIYLCSVDEGTGIDYGYTFGSGTRLTVV.

The chain recombines TRBV7-7 with TRBJ2-2; D remains unclear. The V end was cut by 4 bases, the J end by 4 bases, with 4 bases between. Germline CDR1 reads SSHAT; CDR2 reads FNYEAQ (reference sequence). There are 12 residues in the CDR3. This chain's CDR3 is CASSSGTGELFF. The CDR3 nucleotides are TGTGCCAGCAGCTCGGGCACCGGGGAGCTGTTTTTT.

CDR3 amino acids: CATTDTNADEQYF. In DNA, the CDR3 is TGTGCCACTACCGACACGAATGCCGACGAGCAGTACTTC. The chain carries TRBV27 and TRBJ2-7; the D is unclear. The CDR3 length is 13 residues. Germline-derived CDR1 and CDR2 are MNHEY and SMNVEV (reference sequence). Trimming took off 10 bases at V and 5 bases at J, with 18 bases between the two ends.

The J gene is TRBJ2-1, the V gene TRBV7-9; tentatively, D is TRBD2 (7 bases). The CDR3 loop spans 17 amino acids. Germline lookup yields CDR1 SEHNR and CDR2 FQNEAQ (reference sequence). Trimming cost V 2 bases and J 8 bases, with 22 bases left between them. CDR3 coding DNA: TGTGCCAGCAGCTTACTTCCTCTAGGTAGGGGGGGCGATGAGCAGTTCTTC. Translating it yields CASSLLPLGRGGDEQFF.